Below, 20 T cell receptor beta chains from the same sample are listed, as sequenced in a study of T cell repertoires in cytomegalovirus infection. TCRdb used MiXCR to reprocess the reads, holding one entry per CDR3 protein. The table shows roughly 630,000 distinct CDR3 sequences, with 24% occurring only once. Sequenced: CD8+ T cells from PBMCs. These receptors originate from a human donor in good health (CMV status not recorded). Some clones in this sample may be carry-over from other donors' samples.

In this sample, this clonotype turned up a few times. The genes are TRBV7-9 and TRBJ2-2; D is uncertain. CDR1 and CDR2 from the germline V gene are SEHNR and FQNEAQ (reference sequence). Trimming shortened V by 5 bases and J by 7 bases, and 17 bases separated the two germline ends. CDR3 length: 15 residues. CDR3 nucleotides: TGTGCCAGCAGCCAAATCTTGTCCCCAAGCGGGGAGCTGTTTTTT. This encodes CASSQILSPSGELFF. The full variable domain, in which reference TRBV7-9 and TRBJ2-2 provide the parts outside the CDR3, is DTGVSQNPRHKITKRGQNVTFRCDPISEHNRLYWYRQTLGQGPEFLTYFQNEAQLEKSRLLSDRFSAERPKGSFSTLEIQRTEQGDSAMYLCASSQILSPSGELFFGEGSRLTVL.

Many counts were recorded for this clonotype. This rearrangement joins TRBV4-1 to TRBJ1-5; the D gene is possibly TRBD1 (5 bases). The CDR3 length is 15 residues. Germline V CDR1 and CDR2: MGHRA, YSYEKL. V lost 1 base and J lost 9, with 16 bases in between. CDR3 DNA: TGCGCCAGCAGCCAAGTGGAGGGGAATTATTGGCCCCAGCATTTT. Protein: CASSQVEGNYWPQHF.

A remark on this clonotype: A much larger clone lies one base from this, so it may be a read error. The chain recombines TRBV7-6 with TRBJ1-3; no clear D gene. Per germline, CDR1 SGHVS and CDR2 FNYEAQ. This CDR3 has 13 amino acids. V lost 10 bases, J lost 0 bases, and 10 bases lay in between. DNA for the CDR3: TGTGCCAACAGATCGACCTCTGGAAACACCATATATTTT. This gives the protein CANRSTSGNTIYF.

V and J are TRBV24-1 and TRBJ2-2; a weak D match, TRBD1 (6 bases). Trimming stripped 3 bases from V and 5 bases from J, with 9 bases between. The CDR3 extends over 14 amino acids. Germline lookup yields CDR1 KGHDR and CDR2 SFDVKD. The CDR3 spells CATSDPQGTGELFF. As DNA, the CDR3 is TGTGCCACCAGTGATCCCCAGGGGACCGGGGAGCTGTTTTTT.

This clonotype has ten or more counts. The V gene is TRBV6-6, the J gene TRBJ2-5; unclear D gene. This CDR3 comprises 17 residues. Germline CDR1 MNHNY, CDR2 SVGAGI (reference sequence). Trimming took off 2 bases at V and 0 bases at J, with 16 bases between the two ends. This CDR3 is CASSYRWAVEYQETQYF. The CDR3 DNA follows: TGTGCCAGCAGTTACAGGTGGGCAGTTGAGTACCAAGAGACCCAGTACTTC.

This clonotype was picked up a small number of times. This CDR3 is CASSFALPTRTYEQYF. In DNA form, the CDR3 reads TGTGCCAGCAGTTTTGCCCTACCTACAAGAACCTACGAGCAGTACTTC. The chain combines TRBV12-3 or TRBV12-4 with TRBJ2-7; D gene unclear. This CDR3 has 16 amino acids. V was pared by 3 bases and J by 2 bases, with 17 bases between.

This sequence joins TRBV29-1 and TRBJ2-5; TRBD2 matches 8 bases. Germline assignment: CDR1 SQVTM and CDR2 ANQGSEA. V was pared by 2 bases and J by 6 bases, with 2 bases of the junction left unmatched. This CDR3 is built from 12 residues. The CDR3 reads CSVEPSGQTQYF. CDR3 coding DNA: TGCAGCGTTGAACCTAGCGGGCAGACCCAGTACTTC.

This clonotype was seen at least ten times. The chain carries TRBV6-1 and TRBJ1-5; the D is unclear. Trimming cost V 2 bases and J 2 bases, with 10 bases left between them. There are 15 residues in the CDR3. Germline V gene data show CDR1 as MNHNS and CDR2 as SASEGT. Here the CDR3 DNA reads TGTGCCAGCAGTGAATGGGGATCCGGCAATCAGCCCCAGCATTTT. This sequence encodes CASSEWGSGNQPQHF.

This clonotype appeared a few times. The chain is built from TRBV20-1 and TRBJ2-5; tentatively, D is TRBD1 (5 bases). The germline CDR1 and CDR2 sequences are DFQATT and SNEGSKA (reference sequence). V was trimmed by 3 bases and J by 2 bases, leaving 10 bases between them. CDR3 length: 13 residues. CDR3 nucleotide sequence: TGCAGTGCTAGGCGACAGTCGCAAGAGACCCAGTACTTC. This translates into CSARRQSQETQYF.

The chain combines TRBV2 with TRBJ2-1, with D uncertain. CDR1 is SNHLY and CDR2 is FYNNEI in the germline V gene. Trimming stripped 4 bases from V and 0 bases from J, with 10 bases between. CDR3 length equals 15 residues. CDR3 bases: TGTGCCAGCAGTGGGATTTCGTCCTCCTACAATGAGCAGTTCTTC. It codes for CASSGISSSYNEQFF.

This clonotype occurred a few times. CDR3 protein: CASRSLRDGSSYEQYV. CDR3 bases: TGTGCCAGCAGATCCCTCCGGGACGGATCCTCCTACGAGCAGTACGTC. The rearrangement links TRBV28 to TRBJ2-7; D might be TRBD1 or TRBD2, each matching 5 bases. Germline V CDR1 and CDR2: MDHEN, SYDVKM. The CDR3 is made up of 16 amino acids. Trimming took 6 bases from V and 0 from J, leaving 18 bases between them.

The CDR3 spells CASGGGTATDTQYF. DNA of the CDR3: TGTGCCAGCGGAGGGGGGACGGCCACAGATACGCAGTATTTT. The chain employs TRBV5-6 and TRBJ2-3, with D possibly being TRBD1 or TRBD2 (6 bases each). V lost 7 bases to trimming and J lost 2 bases, with 14 bases between them. Germline V gives CDR1 SGHDT, CDR2 YYEEEE. The CDR3 runs to 14 residues.

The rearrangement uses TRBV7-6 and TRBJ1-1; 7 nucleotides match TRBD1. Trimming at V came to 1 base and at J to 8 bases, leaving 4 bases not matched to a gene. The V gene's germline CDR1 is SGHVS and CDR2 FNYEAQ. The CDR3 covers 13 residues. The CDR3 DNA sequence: TGTGCCAGCAGCTTAGGACAGGGAGGAGAAGCTTTCTTT. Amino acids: CASSLGQGGEAFF.

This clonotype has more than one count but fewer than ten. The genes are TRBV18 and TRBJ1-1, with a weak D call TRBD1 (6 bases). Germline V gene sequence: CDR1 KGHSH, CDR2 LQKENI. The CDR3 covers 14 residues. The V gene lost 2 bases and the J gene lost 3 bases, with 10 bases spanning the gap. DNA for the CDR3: TGTGCCAGCTCACCAACAGGGCCTTACACTGAAGCTTTCTTT. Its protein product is CASSPTGPYTEAFF. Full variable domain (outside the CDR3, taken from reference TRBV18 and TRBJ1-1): NAGVMQNPRHLVRRRGQEARLRCSPMKGHSHVYWYRQLPEEGLKFMVYLQKENIIDESGMPKERFSAEFPKEGPSILRIQQVVRGDSAAYFCASSPTGPYTEAFFGQGTRLTVV.

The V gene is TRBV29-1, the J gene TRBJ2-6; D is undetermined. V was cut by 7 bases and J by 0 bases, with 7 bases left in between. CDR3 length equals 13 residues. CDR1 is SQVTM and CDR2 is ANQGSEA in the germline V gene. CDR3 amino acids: CSADDSGANVLTF. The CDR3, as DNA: TGCAGCGCGGACGACTCTGGGGCCAACGTCCTGACTTTC.

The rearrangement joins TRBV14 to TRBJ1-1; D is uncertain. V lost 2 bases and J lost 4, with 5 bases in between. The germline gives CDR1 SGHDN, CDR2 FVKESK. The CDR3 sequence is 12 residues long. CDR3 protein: CASSQLFTEAFF. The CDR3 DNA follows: TGTGCCAGCAGCCAACTCTTCACTGAAGCTTTCTTT.

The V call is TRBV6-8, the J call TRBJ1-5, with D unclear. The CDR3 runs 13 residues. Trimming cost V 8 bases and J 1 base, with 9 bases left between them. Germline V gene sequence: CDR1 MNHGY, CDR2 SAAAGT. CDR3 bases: TGTGCCAGCCGACCGTCGAGCAATCAGCCCCAGCATTTT. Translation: CASRPSSNQPQHF.

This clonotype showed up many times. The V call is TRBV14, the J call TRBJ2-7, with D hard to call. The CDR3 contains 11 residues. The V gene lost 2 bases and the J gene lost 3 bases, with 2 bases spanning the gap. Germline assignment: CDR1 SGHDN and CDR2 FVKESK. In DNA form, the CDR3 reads TGTGCCAGCAGCCAATACTACGAGCAGTACTTC. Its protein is CASSQYYEQYF.

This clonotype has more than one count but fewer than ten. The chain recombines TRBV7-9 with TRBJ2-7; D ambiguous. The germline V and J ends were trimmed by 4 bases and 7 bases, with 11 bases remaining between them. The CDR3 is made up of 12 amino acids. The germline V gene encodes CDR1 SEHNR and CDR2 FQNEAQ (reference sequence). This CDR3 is CASSSYSVEQYF. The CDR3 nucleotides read TGTGCCAGCAGCTCGTACAGTGTTGAGCAGTACTTC.

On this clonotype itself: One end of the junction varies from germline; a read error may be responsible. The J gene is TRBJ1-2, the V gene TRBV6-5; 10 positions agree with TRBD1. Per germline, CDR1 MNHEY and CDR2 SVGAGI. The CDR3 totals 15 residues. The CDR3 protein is CAGSYASGTGDGYTF. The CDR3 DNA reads TGTGCCGGCAGTTACGCCTCCGGGACAGGGGATGGCTACACCTTC.